This entry lists 10 T cell receptor beta chains sequenced from one sample in a study of T-cell reconstitution after alpha-beta-depleted transplantation in children. Unique molecular identifiers were incorporated into the prepared TCRbeta library. Using its own MiXCR run on the PCR reads, TCRdb lists one record per CDR3 protein. In the table there are about 540,000 distinct CDR3 sequences, around 16% of which are singletons. The material sequenced was PBMCs from the stem cell graft donor, taken from the stem cell graft. These receptor sequences come from a human donor who donated a stem cell graft to a child with acute lymphoblastic leukemia.

This chain's CDR3 is CASSFGSAGYEQYF. CDR3 DNA: TGTGCCAGCAGTTTTGGGTCAGCGGGCTACGAGCAGTACTTC. This chain joins TRBV12-3 or TRBV12-4 and TRBJ2-7, with D tentatively TRBD2 (6 bases). V was cut by 3 bases and J by 3 bases, with 12 bases left in between. The CDR3 covers 14 residues.

The chain has TRBV20-1 and TRBJ2-7; possibly TRBD2 for D (5 bases). The CDR3 is 13 amino acids. V shed 3 bases and J shed 7 bases, with 16 bases lying between them. Germline lookup yields CDR1 DFQATT and CDR2 SNEGSKA (reference sequence). CDR3 DNA sequence: TGCAGTGCTAGTGATAGTCGGACTTTGGAGCAGTACTTC. Translation gives CSASDSRTLEQYF.

The table lists this clonotype with a few counts. The V gene is TRBV9, the J gene TRBJ2-1; 8 bases are shared with TRBD2. Germline V lookup: CDR1 SGDLS, CDR2 YYNGEE. The CDR3 spans 15 residues. Trimming at V came to 4 bases and at J to 5 bases, leaving 8 bases not matched to a gene. CDR3 sequence (DNA): TGTGCCAGCAGCCCTAGCGGGCCAGGAGACAATGAGCAGTTCTTC. Protein product: CASSPSGPGDNEQFF. The whole variable domain, remainder taken from reference TRBV9 and TRBJ2-1, is DSGVTQTPKHLITATGQRVTLRCSPRSGDLSVYWYQQSLDQGLQFLIQYYNGEERAKGNILERFSAQQFPDLHSELNLSSLELGDSALYFCASSPSGPGDNEQFFGPGTRLTVL.

V and J are TRBV20-1 and TRBJ2-7; D not certain. The ends were cut back, 6 bases at V and 3 bases at J, with 15 bases in the middle. Germline values: CDR1 DFQATT, CDR2 SNEGSKA (reference sequence). This CDR3 spans 13 amino acids. In nucleotides, the CDR3 is TGCAGTGCCAACCATGGGCCTAGCTACGAGCAGTACTTC. It codes for CSANHGPSYEQYF.

The CDR3 loop is CATRGVAIGELFF. CDR3 nucleotides: TGTGCCACCAGAGGGGTGGCGATCGGGGAGCTGTTTTTT. The gene calls are TRBV15 and TRBJ2-2; D possibly corresponds to TRBD1 (5 bases). The CDR3 is made up of 13 amino acids. In germline, CDR1 is LNHNV, CDR2 YYDKDF (reference sequence). V lost 6 bases and J lost 7, with 12 bases in between.

The J gene is TRBJ2-7, the V gene TRBV5-1; 8 bases fit TRBD2. J lost 6 bases, V lost 1 base, and 6 bases had no gene match. The CDR3 covers 14 residues. Germline lookup yields CDR1 SGHRS and CDR2 YFSETQ. The CDR3 region has the DNA TGCGCCAGCAGCTTGCGAGGCGGGGGGCCCGAGCAGTACTTC. Translating it yields CASSLRGGGPEQYF. Looking up the rest from reference TRBV5-1 and TRBJ2-7 gives the full variable domain: KAGVTQTPRYLIKTRGQQVTLSCSPISGHRSVSWYQQTPGQGLQFLFEYFSETQRNKGNFPGRFSGRQFSNSRSEMNVSTLELGDSALYLCASSLRGGGPEQYFGPGTRLTVT.

V usage is TRBV2 and J usage is TRBJ2-1; unclear D gene. V was clipped by 3 bases and J by 12 bases, with 9 bases between them. Germline V gene lookup returns CDR1 SNHLY and CDR2 FYNNEI. This CDR3 has 11 residues. The CDR3 sequence: CASSDSMAQFF. The CDR3 DNA sequence: TGTGCCAGCAGTGACAGCATGGCGCAGTTCTTC.

The chain uses TRBV5-1 and TRBJ2-5, with D unresolved. This CDR3 spans 16 amino acids. CDR1 SGHRS and CDR2 YFSETQ come from the germline V gene. V was trimmed by 7 bases and J by 2 bases, leaving 21 bases between them. The CDR3 sequence is CASEAGPFGVQETQYF. Here the CDR3 DNA reads TGCGCCAGCGAGGCAGGCCCCTTTGGAGTTCAAGAGACCCAGTACTTC.

This clonotype was recorded a few times. The CDR3 nucleotides are TGCGCCAGCAGCTTGACAACAGGGGTCGCCCCCTACGAGCAGTACTTC. This codes for CASSLTTGVAPYEQYF. The V call is TRBV5-1, the J call TRBJ2-7, with TRBD1 matching 7 bases. CDR1 is SGHRS and CDR2 is YFSETQ in the germline V gene. Unmatched junction bases numbered 9, after V lost 1 base and J lost 2 bases. The CDR3 consists of 16 residues.

The chain uses TRBV29-1 and TRBJ2-7, with D perhaps TRBD1 or TRBD2 (6 bases each). The CDR3 has 16 amino acids. V lost 4 bases, J lost 0 bases, and 19 bases lay in between. CDR1 is SQVTM, CDR2 ANQGSEA, per germline. CDR3 residues: CSVVGGRRRHSYEQYF. The CDR3 DNA reads as TGCAGCGTTGTTGGGGGGCGTCGCCGACACTCCTACGAGCAGTACTTC.